This T cell receptor (beta chain) was profiled in a study of blood T cell repertoires in COVID-19. Study in general: Collection of acute and convalescent COVID-19 samples took place in the United States, Italy and Spain. In each case, the material was cDNA or gDNA derived from T cells, B-cell-depleted T cells, or PBMCs.

Participants had their cohort set by participant-reported clinical history. The protocol was immunoSEQ multiplex PCR, while the TCRdb copy is restricted to in-frame clones and leaves out a portion. The sample lists roughly 220,000 clones, about 87% occurring once. Material for sequencing was PBMCs or T cells enriched from blood (not recorded which). This TCR derives from a woman younger than 45 who had recovered from COVID-19.

The chain's CDR3 is CASSQTVFGSGYTF. The CDR3, as DNA: TGTGCCAGCAGCCAGACTGTCTTCGGATCTGGCTACACCTTC. The chain joins TRBV7-6 to TRBJ1-2, with no clear D. Germline values: CDR1 SGHVS, CDR2 FNYEAQ. The CDR3 extends over 14 amino acids. With 5 bases removed from V and 7 bases from J, the gap between germline ends came to 17 bases.